Below are 32 T cell receptor beta chains sequenced from a single sample in a study of Ad26.COV2.S vaccination and SARS-CoV-2 variants (dated by TCRdb to about 2021). The library was produced with the immunoSEQ multiplex PCR assay. What TCRdb holds here is the immuneACCESS table cut down to in-frame rearrangements. Part of the clones is not present; checked against another copy, under half of the missing clones reflect an unresolved V gene, and the others are unexplained. This sample is represented by around 300,000 clones; around 88% of them were singletons. The ten most abundant clones make up about 11% of the sample. This specimen's treatment or condition label, per the study, means: around 19 received Ad26.COV2.S at low or high dose, single or two shots; 5 received placebo; per-sample allocation not given. For vaccine and placebo recipients, repertoires were sequenced using samples collected on day 63 after the first injection.

Specimen: peripheral blood, collected in a trial of Ad26.COV2.S vaccine versus placebo. The receptors originated from a person aged 18-60 years who received the Ad26.COV2.S COVID-19 vaccine or a placebo.

V and J are TRBV28 and TRBJ2-6; tentative D call: TRBD2 (5 bases). CDR1 and CDR2 (germline): MDHEN, SYDVKM. This CDR3 has 15 residues. Between the trimmed V and J ends, which lost 1 base and 2 bases, there was a span of 6 bases. CDR3 loop: CASSLYGAGANVLTF. CDR3 coding DNA: TGTGCCAGCAGTTTATACGGGGCTGGGGCCAACGTCCTGACTTTC.

This clone appeared a single time. The chain joins TRBV28 to TRBJ1-2, with D unclear. The CDR3 has 12 residues. V lost 7 bases and J 3 bases, leaving 9 bases between the germline ends. Germline-derived CDR1 and CDR2 are MDHEN and SYDVKM. Here the CDR3 reads CASNLGDYGYTF. In nucleotides, the CDR3 is TGTGCCAGCAATTTGGGTGACTATGGCTACACCTTC.

The chain combines TRBV7-6 with TRBJ2-7; D call uncertain. Per the germline V gene, CDR1 is SGHVS and CDR2 is FNYEAQ. The CDR3 consists of 13 residues. V lost 0 bases and J 2 bases, leaving 5 bases between the germline ends. The CDR3 bases are TGTGCCAGCAGCTTAGCGGGCGCCTACGAGCAGTACTTC. This encodes CASSLAGAYEQYF.

V gene TRBV27 combines with J gene TRBJ2-5; tentative D call: TRBD1 (5 bases). V lost 5 bases, J lost 7 bases, and 20 bases lay in between. Germline V gives CDR1 MNHEY, CDR2 SMNVEV (reference sequence). This CDR3 comprises 15 residues. The CDR3 sequence is CASSIQGGNVGTQYF. The CDR3 DNA reads TGTGCCAGCAGTATCCAGGGTGGAAATGTGGGGACCCAGTACTTC.

The genes are TRBV27 and TRBJ2-5; 10 nucleotides line up with TRBD2. V shed 0 bases, J shed 7 bases, and the junction held 11 bases outside the gene matches. Germline V gene lookup returns CDR1 MNHEY and CDR2 SMNVEV (reference sequence). The CDR3 spans 17 residues. CDR3 DNA sequence: TGTGCCAGCAGTTTATCGTGGGCTAGCGGGAGTAGGGTGACCCAGTACTTC. The encoded protein is CASSLSWASGSRVTQYF.

The genes are TRBV2 and TRBJ2-3; TRBD1 aligns across 7 bases. Germline values: CDR1 SNHLY, CDR2 FYNNEI. CDR3 length: 15 residues. V gave up 6 bases and J gave up 6 bases; unmatched junction bases: 12. The CDR3 nucleotides are TGTGCCAGCAGCGCAGGGGGTCCTCTCGCGGATACGCAGTATTTT. Amino acid sequence: CASSAGGPLADTQYF.

The chain joins TRBV10-3 to TRBJ2-1, with D maybe TRBD1 (6 bases). This CDR3 is built from 15 residues. V gave up 6 bases and J gave up 1 base, with 13 bases separating them. Germline lookup yields CDR1 ENHRY and CDR2 SYGVKD. The CDR3 DNA reads as TGTGCCATCAGCCCGGGACACGAGTCCTACAATGAGCAGTTCTTC. This translates into CAISPGHESYNEQFF.

This clone appeared a single time. V and J are TRBV10-3 and TRBJ2-3; D ambiguous. The germline CDR1 and CDR2 sequences are ENHRY and SYGVKD. Trimming removed 6 bases from V and 2 bases from J, with 3 bases in between. The CDR3 is 11 amino acids. The CDR3 is CAIRNTDTQYF. DNA of the CDR3: TGTGCCATCAGAAACACAGATACGCAGTATTTT.

The V gene is TRBV28, the J gene TRBJ1-4; maybe TRBD1 (5 bases). This CDR3 is 14 amino acids long. Trimming took off 1 base at V and 7 bases at J, with 10 bases between the two ends. Germline CDR1 is MDHEN and CDR2 is SYDVKM. CDR3 sequence (DNA): TGTGCCAGCAGTTTATCCAGGGTCGGTGAAAAACTGTTTTTT. This gives the protein CASSLSRVGEKLFF.

This CDR3 reads CASSLGSSGSYNEQFF. CDR3 bases: TGTGCCAGCAGCTTGGGGTCTAGCGGATCCTACAATGAGCAGTTCTTC. The rearrangement uses TRBV5-5 and TRBJ2-1; 7 nucleotides align to TRBD2. This CDR3 has 16 amino acids. The germline V gene has CDR1 SGHKS and CDR2 YYEKEE (reference sequence). Trimming cost V 0 bases and J 1 base; bases outside gene matches: 4.

The gene calls are TRBV4-3 and TRBJ2-5, with D perhaps matching TRBD1 or TRBD2 (5 bases each). The CDR3 is 15 residues long. The V gene's germline CDR1 is LGHNA and CDR2 YSLEER. V lost 1 base to trimming and J lost 5 bases, with 14 bases between them. The CDR3 loop reads CASSQVLEGWETQYF. The CDR3 nucleotides read TGCGCCAGCAGCCAAGTATTAGAGGGGTGGGAGACCCAGTACTTC.

The gene calls are TRBV5-6 and TRBJ2-3, with a possible D match to TRBD2 (5 bases). The germline V and J ends were trimmed by 3 bases and 5 bases, with 16 bases remaining between them. The CDR3 has 15 residues. Per germline, CDR1 SGHDT and CDR2 YYEEEE. CDR3 nucleotide sequence: TGTGCCAGCAGCTCGACCGGCCCTCGGGGAGATACGCAGTATTTT. This sequence encodes CASSSTGPRGDTQYF. The whole variable domain, remainder taken from reference TRBV5-6 and TRBJ2-3, is DAGVTQSPTHLIKTRGQQVTLRCSPKSGHDTVSWYQQALGQGPQFIFQYYEEEERQRGNFPDRFSGHQFPNYSSELNVNALLLGDSALYLCASSSTGPRGDTQYFGPGTRLTVL.

The chain carries TRBV9 and TRBJ1-1, with D possibly being TRBD1 (5 bases). CDR3 length: 17 amino acids. V was pared by 0 bases and J by 6 bases, with 21 bases between. The germline V gene encodes CDR1 SGDLS and CDR2 YYNGEE. CDR3 in amino acids: CASSVAPPGRGNAEAFF. The CDR3, as DNA: TGTGCCAGCAGCGTAGCTCCCCCAGGGCGGGGGAATGCTGAAGCTTTCTTT.

The chain uses TRBV30 and TRBJ2-1; 11 bases line up with TRBD2. Germline V gene data show CDR1 as GTSNPN and CDR2 as SVGIG (reference sequence). Trimming at V came to 6 bases and at J to 4 bases, leaving 2 bases not matched to a gene. The CDR3 loop spans 13 amino acids. CDR3 in amino acids: CACGTSGYNEQFF. CDR3 DNA: TGTGCCTGCGGGACTAGCGGTTACAATGAGCAGTTCTTC.

This rearrangement joins TRBV4-1 to TRBJ2-7; the match to TRBD2 covers 8 bases. There are 14 residues in the CDR3. J lost 2 bases, V lost 4 bases, and 4 bases had no gene match. The germline V gene has CDR1 MGHRA and CDR2 YSYEKL. The DNA for the CDR3 is TGCGCCAGCAGCCCACGGGAGGGGGCCTACGAGCAGTACTTC. It specifies CASSPREGAYEQYF.

The V call is TRBV7-2, the J call TRBJ2-3, with 7 bases that match TRBD2. Unmatched junction bases numbered 1, after V lost 0 bases and J lost 1 base. The CDR3 runs 15 residues. Germline V CDR1 and CDR2: SGHTA, FQGNSA. CDR3 region: CASSLARERTDTQYF. The CDR3 nucleotides read TGTGCCAGCAGCTTAGCGCGGGAGCGCACAGATACGCAGTATTTT.

Written as DNA, the CDR3 is TGTGCCAGCAGTGTTGGGACAGGGGTGGATCAGCCCCAGCATTTT. Translating it yields CASSVGTGVDQPQHF. The chain is built from TRBV28 and TRBJ1-5; TRBD1 matches 10 bases. J was trimmed by 5 bases and V by 5 bases; bases with no gene match: 6. The CDR3 is made up of 15 amino acids. Germline CDR1 is MDHEN and CDR2 is SYDVKM.

The CDR3: CASSFTNNQPQHF. CDR3 DNA: TGTGCCAGCAGTTTCACCAACAATCAGCCCCAGCATTTT. This sequence joins TRBV12-3 or TRBV12-4 and TRBJ1-5; the D is unclear. The CDR3 length is 13 residues. Trimming stripped 3 bases from V and 3 bases from J, with 6 bases between.

The chain has TRBV25-1 and TRBJ1-3, with TRBD1 matching over 9 bases. Losses at the gene ends were 7 bases for V and 0 bases for J; bases not matched to a gene: 7. The germline CDR1 and CDR2 sequences are MGHDK and SYGVNS. CDR3 length: 16 residues. For the CDR3, the DNA is TGTGCCAGCACCTACAGGGGGCCTAGCTCTGGAAACACCATATATTTT. Translation gives CASTYRGPSSGNTIYF.

The CDR3 region has the DNA TGCGCCAGCAGCTTGAACGGGGTGGAGATTCTCTCTGGAAACACCATATATTTT. Translated, it gives CASSLNGVEILSGNTIYF. The chain combines TRBV5-1 with TRBJ1-3; the D is unclear. Deletions cut 1 base from V and 0 bases from J, with 17 bases between. Germline V gene sequence: CDR1 SGHRS, CDR2 YFSETQ. There are 18 residues in the CDR3.

This clone was observed a handful of times. V usage is TRBV4-2 and J usage is TRBJ1-6; D might be TRBD1 (6 bases). CDR3 length equals 15 residues. From germline, CDR1 is LGHNA and CDR2 YNFKEQ. V was shortened by 4 bases and J by 10 bases, with 17 bases between the two germline ends. CDR3 bases: TGTGCCAGCAGCCCAGCACAGGGAGAGGCCTCACCCCTCCACTTT. Residues: CASSPAQGEASPLHF.

This sequence joins TRBV11-3 and TRBJ2-7; TRBD1 matches 10 bases. CDR1 is SGHNT, CDR2 YENEEA, per germline. The V gene end was trimmed by 5 bases and the J gene end by 3 bases; junction bases not matched to a gene: 4. The CDR3 loop spans 14 amino acids. The CDR3: CASSRGQGDYEQYF. Written as DNA, the CDR3 is TGTGCCAGCAGCCGTGGACAGGGGGACTACGAGCAGTACTTC. Full variable domain (remainder filled in from reference TRBV11-3 and TRBJ2-7): EAGVVQSPRYKIIEKKQPVAFWCNPISGHNTLYWYLQNLGQGPELLIRYENEEAVDDSQLPKDRFSAERLKGVDSTLKIQPAELGDSAVYLCASSRGQGDYEQYFGPGTRLTVT.

The chain uses TRBV27 and TRBJ1-1; D possibly corresponds to TRBD1 (6 bases). The germline V gene encodes CDR1 MNHEY and CDR2 SMNVEV (reference sequence). This CDR3 contains 16 residues. Trimming stripped 4 bases from V and 1 base from J, with 16 bases between. This chain's CDR3 is CASSSPTGTPNTEAFF. CDR3 nucleotide sequence: TGTGCCAGCAGTTCTCCTACCGGGACACCGAACACTGAAGCTTTCTTT.

The CDR3 DNA reads TGTGCCAGCAGTTACTTTTACTATGGCTACACCTTC. This codes for CASSYFYYGYTF. The genes are TRBV6-2 or TRBV6-3 and TRBJ1-2; D is undetermined. The V end was cut by 1 base, the J end by 3 bases, with 3 bases between. Per germline, CDR1 MNHEY and CDR2 SVGEGT. The CDR3 extends over 12 amino acids.

This rearrangement joins TRBV4-1 to TRBJ2-7; possible D gene TRBD2, 5 bases. The germline CDR1 and CDR2 sequences are MGHRA and YSYEKL. V was pared by 5 bases and J by 0 bases, with 8 bases between. This CDR3 spans 13 amino acids. Here the CDR3 DNA reads TGCGCCAGCAGCAGGGAGAGCTCCTACGAGCAGTACTTC. This translates into CASSRESSYEQYF.

The chain uses TRBV4-2 and TRBJ1-1; 11 bases line up with TRBD1. CDR3 size: 15 residues. V lost 5 bases and J lost 4; bases outside the gene matches: 6. Germline-derived CDR1 and CDR2 are LGHNA and YNFKEQ. The CDR3 DNA sequence: TGTGCCAGCAGCAACCCCGGGACAGGGGGCACTGAAGCTTTCTTT. It is translated as CASSNPGTGGTEAFF.

The J gene is TRBJ2-4, the V gene TRBV5-4, with D possibly TRBD2 on 6 matching bases. This CDR3 is built from 15 residues. The germline V and J ends were trimmed by 0 bases and 0 bases, with 7 bases remaining between them. Germline-derived CDR1 and CDR2 are SGHNT and YYREEE (reference sequence). CDR3 region: CASSLAGEAKNIQYF. For the CDR3, the DNA is TGTGCCAGCAGCTTGGCGGGGGAAGCCAAAAACATTCAGTACTTC. Full variable domain (rest looked up from reference TRBV5-4 and TRBJ2-4): ETGVTQSPTHLIKTRGQQVTLRCSSQSGHNTVSWYQQALGQGPQFIFQYYREEENGRGNFPPRFSGLQFPNYSSELNVNALELDDSALYLCASSLAGEAKNIQYFGAGTRLSVL.

This sequence joins TRBV7-2 and TRBJ2-1; 15 bases line up with TRBD2. Germline V gives CDR1 SGHTA, CDR2 FQGNSA. This CDR3 is built from 16 residues. Trimming cost V 4 bases and J 7 bases; bases outside gene matches: 5. The CDR3 loop reads CASSSSGLAGGNEQFF. The CDR3 nucleotides are TGTGCCAGCAGCTCCAGCGGACTAGCGGGAGGGAATGAGCAGTTCTTC. The full variable domain, completed using reference TRBV7-2 and TRBJ2-1, is GAGVSQSPSNKVTEKGKDVELRCDPISGHTALYWYRQSLGQGLEFLIYFQGNSAPDKSGLPSDRFSAERTGGSVSTLTIQRTQQEDSAVYLCASSSSGLAGGNEQFFGPGTRLTVL.

The chain carries TRBV10-3 and TRBJ1-4, with a tentative D call TRBD1 (6 bases). V was cut by 4 bases and J by 7 bases, with 13 bases left in between. Per germline, CDR1 ENHRY and CDR2 SYGVKD. The CDR3 length is 14 residues. The CDR3 DNA follows: TGTGCCATCAGTGTGGGGGCGTCTGGTGAAAAACTGTTTTTT. This codes for CAISVGASGEKLFF.

This chain connects TRBV19 to TRBJ1-1; unclear D gene. Germline-derived CDR1 and CDR2 are LNHDA and SQIVND (reference sequence). V gave up 6 bases and J gave up 1 base, with 18 bases separating them. The CDR3 spans 16 residues. CDR3 DNA sequence: TGTGCCAGTAGCCTTTTTTACGACGTGAGGAACACTGAAGCTTTCTTT. Protein: CASSLFYDVRNTEAFF.

The chain combines TRBV28 with TRBJ2-7; D is undetermined. Looked up from germline, CDR1 is MDHEN and CDR2 is SYDVKM. The CDR3 runs 11 residues. Between the trimmed V and J ends, which lost 8 bases and 4 bases, there was a span of 9 bases. CDR3 sequence: CASGWIYEQYF. The CDR3, as DNA: TGTGCCAGCGGATGGATTTACGAGCAGTACTTC.

In DNA, the CDR3 is TGTGCCAGCAGTTTAGAGTTGGGTGAAGCTTTCTTT. This translates into CASSLELGEAFF. The chain recombines TRBV12-3 or TRBV12-4 with TRBJ1-1; D call uncertain. The V and J ends lost 1 base and 7 bases respectively, with 7 bases between them. The CDR3 spans 12 residues.